This entry is about one TCR beta chain. The data derive from a study of spatial heterogeneity in lung cancer. Looking at the study overall: Each unique TCR and UMI combination was seen more than ten times on average in raw reads.

Each molecule of TCR cDNA was tagged with one unique molecular identifier. One entry per CDR3 protein results from TCRdb running MiXCR on the 5' RACE reads. The table includes around 37,000 distinct CDR3 sequences, under 8.5% detected once. The V end was cut by 0 bases, the J end by 0 bases, with 8 bases between. CDR1 is MNHEY, CDR2 SVGAGI, per germline. CDR3 length: 15 residues. The time point denotes: sample taken at primary tumor resection. Donors were approximately 70 untreated early-stage non-small cell lung cancer patients. The chain carries TRBV6-5 and TRBJ1-1; no clear D gene. The starting material was PBMCs, obtained at surgery. The TCR comes from a female donor with early-stage non-small cell lung cancer. CDR3 region: CASSYSNRMNTEAFF. The CDR3 nucleotides read TGTGCCAGCAGTTACTCTAACAGAATGAACACTGAAGCTTTCTTT.